A single sample gave rise to the 30 T cell receptor beta chains below, sequenced in a study of T cells expressing NK-cell markers. TCRdb re-called the 5' RACE reads; one entry per CDR3 protein, DNA not given. The sample totals about half a million distinct CDR3 sequences. The sequenced sample consisted of blood T cells: a sorted CD56 or NKG2C T cell subset, CD4+ or CD8+ T cells, or bulk PBMC T cells (not recorded which). The receptors here all came from a woman between 45 and 65 years old in good health.

The rearrangement uses TRBV4-2 and TRBJ2-2; there is no DNA to check the TCRdb D call of TRBD2. Germline V gene sequence: CDR1 LGHNA, CDR2 YNFKEQ. CDR3 size: 15 residues. This CDR3 reads CASSPGTSVAGELFF.

The CDR3 sequence is CASSFRTSGRDTQYF. This sequence joins TRBV5-6 and TRBJ2-3; there is no DNA to check the TCRdb D call of TRBD2. Germline CDR1 is SGHDT and CDR2 is YYEEEE. The CDR3 is made up of 15 amino acids.

The genes are TRBV12-3 or TRBV12-4 and TRBJ2-7. This CDR3 is built from 11 residues. This CDR3 is CASRGPFEQYF.

CDR3 protein: CASSGTSREKQYF. The chain recombines TRBV5-5 with TRBJ2-7; absent DNA, TCRdb's TRBD2 call cannot be checked. The germline V gene encodes CDR1 SGHKS and CDR2 YYEKEE (reference sequence). The CDR3 is 13 residues long.

The chain recombines TRBV19 with TRBJ2-1; absent DNA, TCRdb's TRBD1 call cannot be checked. From germline, CDR1 is LNHDA and CDR2 SQIVND (reference sequence). The CDR3 extends over 13 amino acids. The chain's CDR3 is CASNQGSYNEQFF.

This chain uses TRBV10-3 with TRBJ2-5; TCRdb calls TRBD1, which cannot be checked without DNA. There are 16 residues in the CDR3. Germline V gives CDR1 ENHRY, CDR2 SYGVKD. The CDR3 is CAISESTGTGRETQYF.

This sequence joins TRBV12-3 or TRBV12-4 and TRBJ2-2; the D call of TRBD1 rests on TCRdb alone, since no DNA is present to check it. The CDR3 totals 14 residues. The CDR3 is CASRTGTVTGELFF.

The V and J genes are TRBV20-1 and TRBJ1-5; TCRdb's assignment of TRBD1 cannot be checked, as there is no DNA. CDR3 length: 15 amino acids. Germline V gene sequence: CDR1 DFQATT, CDR2 SNEGSKA (reference sequence). The CDR3 reads CSARDRDGSNQPQHF.

The V gene is TRBV27, the J gene TRBJ2-7; TCRdb picks TRBD1, but there is no DNA to check that call. This CDR3 is 13 amino acids long. Germline V gene data show CDR1 as MNHEY and CDR2 as SMNVEV (reference sequence). The CDR3 loop reads CASSFLGGGVQYF.

This CDR3 reads CASSLAWRDEQYF. The chain uses TRBV5-1 and TRBJ2-7. The CDR3 spans 13 residues. CDR1 and CDR2 from the germline V gene are SGHRS and YFSETQ.

This sequence joins TRBV3-1 and TRBJ2-7; TCRdb selects TRBD1, and the lack of DNA leaves this call unchecked. This CDR3 is built from 17 residues. The germline CDR1 and CDR2 sequences are LGHDT and YNNKEL (reference sequence). The CDR3 spells CASSPMSRDKSSYEQYF.

The chain is built from TRBV21-1 and TRBJ1-5; the TCRdb call, TRBD1, lacks DNA for checking. TRBV21-1 is noted as a pseudogene. The CDR3 totals 14 residues. CDR3 amino acids: CASSPGWSNQPQHF.

The chain combines TRBV12-3 or TRBV12-4 with TRBJ1-5; there is no DNA to check the TCRdb D call of TRBD1. The CDR3 contains 13 residues. The CDR3 is CASRDRGDQPQHF.

The chain recombines TRBV5-1 with TRBJ1-2. In germline, CDR1 is SGHRS, CDR2 YFSETQ. The CDR3 spans 14 residues. The CDR3 spells CASSVEGRSYGYTF. The whole variable domain, remainder taken from reference TRBV5-1 and TRBJ1-2, is KAGVTQTPRYLIKTRGQQVTLSCSPISGHRSVSWYQQTPGQGLQFLFEYFSETQRNKGNFPGRFSGRQFSNSRSEMNVSTLELGDSALYLCASSVEGRSYGYTFGSGTRLTVV.

This chain uses TRBV12-3 or TRBV12-4 with TRBJ2-1; TCRdb picks TRBD1, but there is no DNA to check that call. This CDR3 has 14 residues. CDR3 sequence reads: CASSLRGEPNEQFF.

The rearrangement uses TRBV9 and TRBJ2-3; the TRBD2 assignment by TCRdb is unverifiable without DNA. Germline CDR1 reads SGDLS; CDR2 reads YYNGEE. This CDR3 region has 17 residues. The CDR3 loop reads CASSAITRAGRTDTQYF.

CDR3 in amino acids: CASSLAGLQNTEAFF. The chain is built from TRBV12-3 or TRBV12-4 and TRBJ1-1. CDR3 length equals 15 residues.

The chain recombines TRBV7-9 with TRBJ2-1; TCRdb outputs TRBD1, but without DNA this stays unchecked. Looked up from germline, CDR1 is SEHNR and CDR2 is FQNEAQ (reference sequence). The CDR3 runs to 16 residues. CDR3 loop: CASSPDGQSSYNEQFF.

The chain recombines TRBV7-9 with TRBJ2-7; without DNA, the TCRdb call of TRBD1 cannot be checked. CDR3 size: 14 residues. Germline CDR1 SEHNR, CDR2 FQNEAQ (reference sequence). The CDR3 reads CASSQRTGIGEQYF.

The gene calls are TRBV10-3 and TRBJ2-7; TCRdb designates TRBD2, a call that cannot be tested without DNA. The CDR3 contains 16 residues. CDR1 is ENHRY and CDR2 is SYGVKD in the germline V gene. CDR3: CAISRSQREGSYEQYF.

The chain carries TRBV6-5 and TRBJ2-3; TCRdb's D call of TRBD2 is untestable without DNA. Germline CDR1 reads MNHEY; CDR2 reads SVGAGI. There are 14 residues in the CDR3. The CDR3 sequence is CAARGGPVTDTQYF.

This chain uses TRBV10-3 with TRBJ1-5; the TCRdb D gene call, TRBD1, has no DNA to confirm it. Germline-derived CDR1 and CDR2 are ENHRY and SYGVKD. The CDR3 covers 13 residues. CDR3: CAARDRADQPQHF.

The chain carries TRBV29-1 and TRBJ2-2. CDR1 SQVTM and CDR2 ANQGSEA come from the germline V gene. This CDR3 has 13 residues. CDR3 amino acids: CSVRTLDTGELFF.

The chain uses TRBV27 and TRBJ1-2. Germline CDR1 is MNHEY and CDR2 is SMNVEV (reference sequence). The CDR3 is made up of 15 amino acids. CDR3: CASSFSGPPNYGYTF.

The chain carries TRBV11-2 and TRBJ2-2; TCRdb's D call, TRBD1, is unchecked because there is no DNA. The V gene's germline CDR1 is SGHAT and CDR2 FQNNGV. There are 15 residues in the CDR3. This CDR3 is CASSSGQGGTGELFF.

The CDR3 region is CASSPSAANGETQYF. This chain links TRBV7-9 with TRBJ2-5. The CDR3 contains 15 residues. Germline V gene data show CDR1 as SEHNR and CDR2 as FQNEAQ (reference sequence).

The rearrangement links TRBV3-1 to TRBJ2-5; TCRdb designates TRBD1, a call that cannot be tested without DNA. Germline V gives CDR1 LGHDT, CDR2 YNNKEL (reference sequence). CDR3 length equals 15 residues. The CDR3: CASSQQWGPQETQYF.

The rearrangement uses TRBV19 and TRBJ2-2; lacking DNA, the TRBD2 call made by TCRdb goes unchecked. The CDR3 is 13 amino acids. The germline V gene has CDR1 LNHDA and CDR2 SQIVND (reference sequence). The CDR3 reads CASSSAGGRELFF. The variable domain in full, completed from reference TRBV19 and TRBJ2-2, reads DGGITQSPKYLFRKEGQNVTLSCEQNLNHDAMYWYRQDPGQGLRLIYYSQIVNDFQKGDIAEGYSVSREKKESFPLTVTSAQKNPTAFYLCASSSAGGRELFFGEGSRLTVL.

This chain connects TRBV12-3 or TRBV12-4 to TRBJ2-1; the TRBD2 assignment by TCRdb is unverifiable without DNA. The CDR3 runs 13 residues. CDR3 in amino acids: CASSLITAGGQFF.

The chain recombines TRBV7-9 with TRBJ2-1; the TRBD1 assignment by TCRdb is unverifiable without DNA. This CDR3 is 14 amino acids long. The germline V gene encodes CDR1 SEHNR and CDR2 FQNEAQ (reference sequence). The CDR3 region is CAIPDGGPSNEQFF.